These 2 T cell receptor beta chains share one sample of origin, sequenced in a study of T cell responses to AZD1222 COVID-19 vaccine. TCRdb's copy holds only in-frame clones and misses some; the assay was immunoSEQ multiplex PCR. The repertoire holds roughly 180,000 clones, over 80% seen once, with 1% in the top ten. The specimen comprised peripheral blood, sampled 28 days after the second dose of the MenACWY control vaccine. These receptors were obtained from an adult who received the MenACWY meningococcal vaccine as a control.

A word on this clone: The sample carries other DNA sequences with the same CDR3. The V gene is TRBV7-2, the J gene TRBJ1-5; D uncertain. The CDR3 has 14 residues. Trimming took off 0 bases at V and 0 bases at J, with 3 bases between the two ends. CDR1 is SGHTA, CDR2 FQGNSA, per germline. Here the CDR3 reads CASSLAGSNQPQHF. As DNA, the CDR3 is TGTGCCAGCAGCTTAGCCGGTAGCAATCAGCCCCAGCATTTT.

The CDR3 nucleotides are TGTGCCAGCAGTACAGGGGGATGGACTGAAGCTTTCTTT. Its translation is CASSTGGWTEAFF. The V and J genes are TRBV2 and TRBJ1-1; 8 bases map to TRBD1. This CDR3 has 13 residues. J was trimmed by 5 bases and V by 5 bases; bases with no gene match: 4. Germline assignment: CDR1 SNHLY and CDR2 FYNNEI.